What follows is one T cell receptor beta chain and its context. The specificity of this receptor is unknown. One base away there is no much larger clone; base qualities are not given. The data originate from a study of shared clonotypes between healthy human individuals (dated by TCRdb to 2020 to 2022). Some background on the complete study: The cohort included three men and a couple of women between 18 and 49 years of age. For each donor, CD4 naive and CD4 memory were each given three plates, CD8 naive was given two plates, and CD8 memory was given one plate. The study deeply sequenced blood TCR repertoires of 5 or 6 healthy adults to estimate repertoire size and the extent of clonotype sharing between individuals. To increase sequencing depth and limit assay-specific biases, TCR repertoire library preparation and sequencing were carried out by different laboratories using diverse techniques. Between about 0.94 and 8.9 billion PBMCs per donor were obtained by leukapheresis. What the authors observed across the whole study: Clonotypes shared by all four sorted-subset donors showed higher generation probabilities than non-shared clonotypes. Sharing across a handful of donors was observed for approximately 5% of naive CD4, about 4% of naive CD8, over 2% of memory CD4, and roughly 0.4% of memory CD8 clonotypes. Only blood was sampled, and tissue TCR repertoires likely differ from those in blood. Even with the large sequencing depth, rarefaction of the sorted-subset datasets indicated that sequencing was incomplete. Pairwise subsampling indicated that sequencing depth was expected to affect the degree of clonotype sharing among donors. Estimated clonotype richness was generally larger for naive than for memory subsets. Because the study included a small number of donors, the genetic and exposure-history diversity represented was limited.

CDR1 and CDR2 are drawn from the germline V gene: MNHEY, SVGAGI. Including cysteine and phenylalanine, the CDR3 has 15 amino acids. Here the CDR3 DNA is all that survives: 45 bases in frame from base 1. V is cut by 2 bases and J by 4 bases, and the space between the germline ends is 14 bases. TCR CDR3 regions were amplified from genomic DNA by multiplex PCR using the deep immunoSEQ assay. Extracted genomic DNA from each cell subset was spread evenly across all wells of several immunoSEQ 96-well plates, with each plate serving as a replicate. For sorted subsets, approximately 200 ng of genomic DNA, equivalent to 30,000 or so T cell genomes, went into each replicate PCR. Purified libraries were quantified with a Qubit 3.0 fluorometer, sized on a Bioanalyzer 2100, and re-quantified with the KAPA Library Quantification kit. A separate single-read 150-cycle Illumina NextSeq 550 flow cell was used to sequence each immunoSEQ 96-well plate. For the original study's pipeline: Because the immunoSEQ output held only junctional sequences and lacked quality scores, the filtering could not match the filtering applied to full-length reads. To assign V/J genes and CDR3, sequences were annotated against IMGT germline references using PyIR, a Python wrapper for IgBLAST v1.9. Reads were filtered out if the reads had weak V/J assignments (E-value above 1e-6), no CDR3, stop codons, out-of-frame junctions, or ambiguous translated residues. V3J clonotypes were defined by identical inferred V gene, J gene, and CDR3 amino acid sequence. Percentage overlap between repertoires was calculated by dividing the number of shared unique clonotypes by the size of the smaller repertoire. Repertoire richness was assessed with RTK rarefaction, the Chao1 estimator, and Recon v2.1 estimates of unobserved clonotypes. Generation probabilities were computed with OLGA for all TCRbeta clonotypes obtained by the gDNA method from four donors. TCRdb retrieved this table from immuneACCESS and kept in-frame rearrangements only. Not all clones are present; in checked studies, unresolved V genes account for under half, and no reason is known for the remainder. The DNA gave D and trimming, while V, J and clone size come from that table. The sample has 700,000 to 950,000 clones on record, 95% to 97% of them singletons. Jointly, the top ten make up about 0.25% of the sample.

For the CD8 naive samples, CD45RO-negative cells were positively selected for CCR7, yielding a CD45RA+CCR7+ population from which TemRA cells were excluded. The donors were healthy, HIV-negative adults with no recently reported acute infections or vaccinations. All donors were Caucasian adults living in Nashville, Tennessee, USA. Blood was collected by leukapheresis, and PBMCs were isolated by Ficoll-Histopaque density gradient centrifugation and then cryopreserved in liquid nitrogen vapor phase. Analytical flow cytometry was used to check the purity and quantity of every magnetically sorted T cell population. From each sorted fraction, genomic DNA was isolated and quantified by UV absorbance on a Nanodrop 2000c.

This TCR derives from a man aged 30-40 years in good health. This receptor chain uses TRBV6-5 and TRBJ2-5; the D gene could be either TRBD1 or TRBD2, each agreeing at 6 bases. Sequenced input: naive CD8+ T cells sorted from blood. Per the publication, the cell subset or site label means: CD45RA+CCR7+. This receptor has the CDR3 CASSYVTGAGETQYF. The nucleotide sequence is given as TGTGCCAGCAGTTACGTTACGGGGGCGGGAGAGACCCAGTACTTC.